The 30 T cell receptor beta chains below were found in one sample sequenced in a study of T-cell reconstitution after alpha-beta-depleted transplantation in children. The authors prepared the TCRbeta library with unique molecular identifiers. TCRdb recomputed calls from the PCR reads with MiXCR, one row per CDR3 protein. The sample yields around 270,000 distinct CDR3 sequences, over 7.5% seen once. Their specific antigens are unknown. Findings and limits, study-wide: Diversity and T-cell counts at one year after transplant derived mostly from new T cells.

This specimen consisted of peripheral blood, obtained 360 days after TCRalphabeta/CD19-depleted stem cell transplant. The receptors were gathered from a female patient between 2 and 15 years old who had a stem cell transplant for Fanconi anemia, so the T cells may come from the graft donor.

This clonotype occurred many times. The V and J genes are TRBV10-3 and TRBJ2-3, with a tentative D call TRBD1 (5 bases). The CDR3 loop spans 14 amino acids. V lost 4 bases and J 4 bases, leaving 12 bases between the germline ends. Germline V gene data show CDR1 as ENHRY and CDR2 as SYGVKD. The CDR3: CAISVGALPDTQYF. The CDR3 DNA sequence: TGTGCCATCAGTGTTGGGGCCCTCCCAGATACGCAGTATTTT.

There are a few counts of this clonotype. J is TRBJ2-7 and V is TRBV11-1; 11 nucleotides match TRBD2. Germline trimming cut 5 bases from V and 2 bases from J; bases unmatched to any gene: 14. The germline V gene has CDR1 SGHAT and CDR2 FQDESV (reference sequence). There are 18 residues in the CDR3. The CDR3 DNA sequence: TGTGCCAGCAGCACACCCGCACCCGGGACTAGCGGCACCTACGAGCAGTACTTC. Protein sequence: CASSTPAPGTSGTYEQYF.

This clonotype was found many times. This chain joins TRBV7-9 and TRBJ2-1, with D maybe TRBD1 (6 bases). CDR3 length: 13 residues. Trimming pared 5 bases from V and 9 bases from J, leaving 14 bases between. Germline assignment: CDR1 SEHNR and CDR2 FQNEAQ (reference sequence). CDR3 coding DNA: TGTGCCAGCAGCCCCGGGACATCACCTGAGCAGTTCTTC. Translation gives CASSPGTSPEQFF. Supplemented by reference TRBV7-9 and TRBJ2-1, the full variable domain reads DTGVSQNPRHKITKRGQNVTFRCDPISEHNRLYWYRQTLGQGPEFLTYFQNEAQLEKSRLLSDRFSAERPKGSFSTLEIQRTEQGDSAMYLCASSPGTSPEQFFGPGTRLTVL.

The chain links TRBV4-3 to TRBJ1-2; D is ambiguous. This CDR3 spans 14 amino acids. The germline V gene has CDR1 LGHNA and CDR2 YSLEER. V dropped 1 base and J dropped 4 bases, with 10 bases sitting between them. CDR3 DNA sequence: TGCGCCAGCAGCCAAGGCGAGTCCCTCTATGGCTACACCTTC. Translating gives CASSQGESLYGYTF.

This clonotype occurred many times. This chain connects TRBV6-5 to TRBJ2-4; TRBD2 aligns across 7 bases. The CDR3 loop spans 15 amino acids. Germline trimming cut 4 bases from V and 3 bases from J; bases unmatched to any gene: 6. Germline V gene sequence: CDR1 MNHEY, CDR2 SVGAGI. The CDR3 sequence is CASSFLGEGKNIQYF. The CDR3 coding sequence is TGTGCCAGCAGTTTCTTAGGGGAGGGCAAAAACATTCAGTACTTC.

The chain carries TRBV2 and TRBJ2-2; D possibly corresponds to TRBD2 (5 bases). The CDR3 runs 16 residues. CDR1 and CDR2 from the germline V gene are SNHLY and FYNNEI. Trimming took 3 bases from V and 4 from J, leaving 15 bases between them. The CDR3 nucleotides are TGTGCCAGCAGTGACCTTCGAGACTATGGCACCGGGGAGCTGTTTTTT. Translating gives CASSDLRDYGTGELFF.

This clonotype was picked up many times. The CDR3 DNA reads TGCAGTGCTAGCTTAACAGGGTCTGGAAACACCATATATTTT. Its translation is CSASLTGSGNTIYF. The rearrangement uses TRBV20-1 and TRBJ1-3, with a weak D call TRBD1 (6 bases). The germline V gene has CDR1 DFQATT and CDR2 SNEGSKA (reference sequence). The CDR3 contains 14 residues. Between the trimmed V and J ends, which lost 3 bases and 1 base, there was a span of 10 bases.

In its sample, this clonotype was seen many times. The chain carries TRBV24-1 and TRBJ2-1, with 13 bases aligning to TRBD2. This CDR3 comprises 14 residues. Trimming took 8 bases from V and 5 from J; bases not matched to a gene: 2. Germline V gives CDR1 KGHDR, CDR2 SFDVKD. CDR3 loop: CATKGLAGNNEQFF. The DNA of the CDR3 is TGTGCCACCAAGGGACTAGCGGGGAACAATGAGCAGTTCTTC.

This clonotype was observed many times. The chain has TRBV20-1 and TRBJ1-4; possible D gene TRBD1, 5 bases. Trimming cost V 5 bases and J 10 bases, with 20 bases left between them. The CDR3 length is 14 residues. The germline CDR1 and CDR2 sequences are DFQATT and SNEGSKA (reference sequence). The chain's CDR3 is CSARKEEGPRKLFF. Written as DNA, the CDR3 is TGCAGTGCTCGAAAAGAGGAGGGGCCGCGAAAACTGTTTTTT.

This clonotype was counted a few times. The rearrangement links TRBV6-1 to TRBJ1-1, with 7 nucleotides matching TRBD1. V dropped 5 bases and J dropped 4; count of bases not matched to a gene: 7. This CDR3 has 14 amino acids. The germline gives CDR1 MNHNS, CDR2 SASEGT. The CDR3 spells CASSTSQGSTEAFF. CDR3 nucleotides: TGTGCCAGCAGTACCTCACAGGGGAGCACTGAAGCTTTCTTT.

This clonotype occurred many times. The genes are TRBV20-1 and TRBJ2-3; no clear D gene. Germline V gene lookup returns CDR1 DFQATT and CDR2 SNEGSKA (reference sequence). The ends were cut back, 2 bases at V and 8 bases at J, with 11 bases in the middle. The CDR3 runs to 12 residues. The CDR3 region has the DNA TGCAGTGCTAGACTAGTTTTGGCTACGCAGTATTTT. Protein product: CSARLVLATQYF.

This clonotype was counted at least ten times. The chain couples TRBV27 to TRBJ2-5, with 12 bases aligning to TRBD2. Germline V lookup: CDR1 MNHEY, CDR2 SMNVEV (reference sequence). The CDR3 is made up of 16 amino acids. Losses at the gene ends were 2 bases for V and 5 bases for J; bases not matched to a gene: 6. The CDR3 region is CASSLTTSGGGETQYF. CDR3 nucleotide sequence: TGTGCCAGCAGTTTAACGACTAGCGGGGGCGGGGAGACCCAGTACTTC.

Many counts were recorded for this clonotype. V and J are TRBV6-5 and TRBJ2-2; D is perhaps TRBD1 (6 bases). The V gene's germline CDR1 is MNHEY and CDR2 SVGAGI. V was pared by 0 bases and J by 4 bases, with 6 bases between. This CDR3 spans 14 amino acids. CDR3 sequence (DNA): TGTGCCAGCAGTTACTCACAGGGCACCGGGGAGCTGTTTTTT. Translating it yields CASSYSQGTGELFF.

V and J are TRBV20-1 and TRBJ1-5; a weak D match, TRBD1 (6 bases). V lost 6 bases to trimming and J lost 0 bases, with 15 bases between them. Germline CDR1 reads DFQATT; CDR2 reads SNEGSKA (reference sequence). This CDR3 has 15 amino acids. The CDR3 loop is CSARDGGASNQPQHF. Written as DNA, the CDR3 is TGCAGTGCCCGGGACGGGGGCGCTAGCAATCAGCCCCAGCATTTT.

In this sample, this clonotype turned up many times. The V gene is TRBV15, the J gene TRBJ1-1; D gene ambiguous. Germline values: CDR1 LNHNV, CDR2 YYDKDF (reference sequence). Trimming shortened V by 8 bases and J by 0 bases, and 7 bases separated the two germline ends. The CDR3 length is 12 residues. DNA of the CDR3: TGTGCCACCCAGCAATTGAACACTGAAGCTTTCTTT. As protein: CATQQLNTEAFF.

This clonotype occurred a few times. The chain has TRBV6-5 and TRBJ1-2, with D possibly TRBD1 on 5 matching bases. In germline, CDR1 is MNHEY, CDR2 SVGAGI. V was shortened by 2 bases and J by 0 bases, with 13 bases between the two germline ends. The CDR3 sequence is 16 residues long. In DNA, the CDR3 is TGTGCCAGCAGTTACGCGACGGGACGGGCTAACTATGGCTACACCTTC. Translation: CASSYATGRANYGYTF.

The chain links TRBV6-5 to TRBJ1-3, with D perhaps TRBD1 (5 bases). V was clipped by 4 bases and J by 8 bases, with 6 bases between them. CDR1 is MNHEY, CDR2 SVGAGI, per germline. The CDR3 extends over 11 amino acids. CDR3 sequence reads: CASSSGDTIYF. CDR3 coding DNA: TGTGCCAGCAGTTCGGGGGACACCATATATTTT.

This clonotype was counted only a few times. The rearrangement uses TRBV3-1 and TRBJ2-7; D remains ambiguous. CDR3 length: 14 residues. The V gene's germline CDR1 is LGHDT and CDR2 YNNKEL (reference sequence). Trimming took 0 bases from V and 4 from J, leaving 10 bases between them. The DNA of the CDR3 is TGTGCCAGCAGCCAAGAGCTTTCCGGATACGAGCAGTACTTC. It is translated as CASSQELSGYEQYF.

The CDR3: CASSYSSGSSFF. DNA of the CDR3: TGTGCCAGCAGTTACTCGTCCGGATCATCTTTCTTT. This chain uses TRBV6-6 with TRBJ1-1; D remains ambiguous. Germline-derived CDR1 and CDR2 are MNHNY and SVGAGI (reference sequence). Trimming cost V 0 bases and J 12 bases, with 11 bases left between them. The CDR3 is made up of 12 amino acids.

The rearrangement uses TRBV29-1 and TRBJ2-7, with TRBD1 as a possible D gene (5 bases). Germline V CDR1 and CDR2: SQVTM, ANQGSEA. CDR3 length equals 12 residues. CDR3 nucleotide sequence: TGCAGAGATATAGACAGTCTGTACGAGCAGTACTTC. Translation: CRDIDSLYEQYF.

As to this clonotype: A much larger clone lies one base from this, so it may be a read error. No conserved phenylalanine or tryptophan is present at the end of the CDR3, so a read error is the likely explanation. V and J are TRBV11-2 and TRBJ1-1; the D is unclear. Trimming cost V 1 base and J 1 base, with 13 bases left between them. The CDR3 sequence is 16 residues long. Per germline, CDR1 SGHAT and CDR2 FQNNGV. The chain's CDR3 is CASSLGTRTENTEAFS. The CDR3 bases are TGTGCCAGCAGCTTAGGTACGAGGACGGAGAACACTGAAGCTTTCTCT.

This clonotype was seen at least ten times. This rearrangement joins TRBV5-1 to TRBJ2-7; possibly TRBD2 for D (6 bases). Trimming removed 4 bases from V and 7 bases from J, with 21 bases in between. In germline, CDR1 is SGHRS, CDR2 YFSETQ. This CDR3 spans 15 amino acids. CDR3 DNA: TGCGCCAGCAGCAAGAGAGGCGGATCTAGCGTAGAGCAGTACTTC. It encodes CASSKRGGSSVEQYF.

This clonotype occurred many times. The genes are TRBV7-9 and TRBJ2-5; possible D gene TRBD2, 5 bases. The CDR3 length is 15 residues. Germline assignment: CDR1 SEHNR and CDR2 FQNEAQ (reference sequence). Trimming pared 1 base from V and 1 base from J, leaving 10 bases between. CDR3 region: CASSLVSGAQETQYF. DNA of the CDR3: TGTGCCAGCAGCTTAGTAAGCGGAGCCCAAGAGACCCAGTACTTC.

This clonotype was picked up many times. J is TRBJ1-2 and V is TRBV27; 7 bases match TRBD1. Germline values: CDR1 MNHEY, CDR2 SMNVEV (reference sequence). After removal of 4 bases from V and 4 bases from J, the junction contained 3 bases not matched to a gene. The CDR3 runs to 13 residues. CDR3 bases: TGTGCCAGCAGTTGGGACAGTTCCTATGGCTACACCTTC. Translating it yields CASSWDSSYGYTF.

The V call is TRBV19, the J call TRBJ2-3; TRBD2 matches 12 bases. Germline values: CDR1 LNHDA, CDR2 SQIVND (reference sequence). The CDR3 is 18 residues long. Trimming took 3 bases from V and 1 from J; bases not matched to a gene: 8. CDR3 region: CASSITQLAGGGTDTQYF. The CDR3 nucleotides read TGTGCCAGTAGTATCACCCAACTAGCGGGAGGAGGCACAGATACGCAGTATTTT.

The chain has TRBV6-6 and TRBJ2-5; the D is unclear. Trimming removed 5 bases from V and 8 bases from J, with 12 bases in between. The CDR3 length is 12 residues. Per the germline V gene, CDR1 is MNHNY and CDR2 is SVGAGI (reference sequence). The CDR3 nucleotides are TGTGCCAGCAGTACCCCCTCACGTACCCAGTACTTC. As protein: CASSTPSRTQYF.

This clonotype was observed a handful of times. The CDR3 sequence is CSAPTGSPINTEAFF. CDR3 in DNA: TGCAGTGCTCCGACGGGGAGCCCCATAAACACTGAAGCTTTCTTT. The gene calls are TRBV20-1 and TRBJ1-1; D gene uncertain. CDR3 length equals 15 residues. The germline V and J ends were trimmed by 5 bases and 2 bases, with 18 bases remaining between them. CDR1 DFQATT and CDR2 SNEGSKA come from the germline V gene (reference sequence).

This clonotype was detected ten times or more. This sequence joins TRBV5-1 and TRBJ2-2; D ambiguous. Germline V CDR1 and CDR2: SGHRS, YFSETQ. CDR3 length: 13 amino acids. With 7 bases removed from V and 1 base from J, the gap between germline ends came to 8 bases. This chain's CDR3 is CASGPGNTGELFF. CDR3 sequence (DNA): TGCGCCAGCGGCCCGGGGAACACCGGGGAGCTGTTTTTT.

This clonotype occurred once. A read error is possible here, since a much larger clone lies one base away. This likely comes from a read error, as the CDR3 has no conserved phenylalanine or tryptophan at its end. The chain combines TRBV20-1 with TRBJ2-5; D is unclear. CDR1 DFQATT and CDR2 SNEGSKA come from the germline V gene (reference sequence). The V and J ends lost 0 bases and 5 bases respectively, with 10 bases between them. The CDR3 contains 13 residues. The CDR3 region has the DNA TGCAGTGCTAGAGATCAGCGCAGGGAGACCCAGTACTTG. Translation: CSARDQRRETQYL.

This clonotype was found many times. This chain links TRBV5-1 with TRBJ2-1; D gene ambiguous. This CDR3 is built from 11 residues. Germline CDR1 and CDR2: SGHRS and YFSETQ. The V end lost 7 bases, the J end lost 7 bases, and 9 bases lay between the germline ends. CDR3 residues: CASFGQNEQFF. CDR3 DNA: TGCGCCAGCTTCGGGCAGAATGAGCAGTTCTTC.